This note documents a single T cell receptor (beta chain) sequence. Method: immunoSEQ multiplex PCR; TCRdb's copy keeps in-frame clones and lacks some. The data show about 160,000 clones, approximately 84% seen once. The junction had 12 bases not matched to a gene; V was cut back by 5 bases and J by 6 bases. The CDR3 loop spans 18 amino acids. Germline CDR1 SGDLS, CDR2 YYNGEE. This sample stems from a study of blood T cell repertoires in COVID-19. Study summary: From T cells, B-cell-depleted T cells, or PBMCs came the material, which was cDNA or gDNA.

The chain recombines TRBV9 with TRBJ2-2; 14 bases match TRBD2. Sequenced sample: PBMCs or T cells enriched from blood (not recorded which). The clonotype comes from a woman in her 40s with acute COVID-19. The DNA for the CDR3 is TGTGCCAGCAGTGGAAGACTAGCGGGAGGGCCATGGGCCGGGGAGCTGTTTTTT. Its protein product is CASSGRLAGGPWAGELFF.